These T cell receptor beta chains were read from a single sample in a study of immune evolution from preneoplasia to lung adenocarcinoma. The protocol was immunoSEQ multiplex PCR, while the TCRdb copy is restricted to in-frame clones and leaves out a portion. This sample carries about 9,500 clones, around 91% of them seen once, and the ten largest clones take less than 3%. Sequencing input: FFPE invasive lung adenocarcinoma tissue. The receptors derive from a person between 65 and 80 years old with invasive lung adenocarcinoma. CDR3s leave out the opening cysteine and the closing phenylalanine or tryptophan.

v_gene: TRBV12-5; j_gene: TRBJ2-7; len: 12; CDR3aa: ASGLGTGIEEQY
v_gene: TRBV7-9; j_gene: TRBJ2-2; len: 13; CDR3aa: ASRGLRGDTGELF
v_gene: TRBV2; j_gene: TRBJ1-5; len: 11; CDR3aa: ASRDGRNQPQH
v_gene: TRBV9; j_gene: TRBJ2-1; len: 14; CDR3aa: ASSVGPSGSYNEQF
v_gene: TRBV7-3; j_gene: TRBJ2-1; len: 13; CDR3aa: ASSSSYRSYNEQF
v_gene: TRBV28; j_gene: TRBJ1-2; len: 10; CDR3aa: ASSLTDYGYT
v_gene: TRBV30; j_gene: TRBJ2-7; len: 12; CDR3aa: AWKQFRGSYEQY
v_gene: TRBV6-5; j_gene: TRBJ1-6; len: 13; CDR3aa: ASSPTGTGNSPLH
v_gene: TRBV7-9; j_gene: TRBJ2-3; len: 10; CDR3aa: ASSLGFGTQY
v_gene: TRBV7-2; j_gene: TRBJ2-7; len: 12; CDR3aa: ASSSIGGAYEQY
v_gene: TRBV11-3; j_gene: TRBJ2-1; len: 14; CDR3aa: ASSASGTGDINEQF
v_gene: TRBV6-1; j_gene: TRBJ2-6; len: 13; CDR3aa: ASSPTGGGANVLT
v_gene: TRBV5-6; j_gene: TRBJ2-7; len: 12; CDR3aa: ASSPPFRQFEQY
v_gene: TRBV5-1; j_gene: TRBJ2-3; len: 14; CDR3aa: ASSLNGRSSTDTQY
v_gene: TRBV2; j_gene: TRBJ1-2; len: 11; CDR3aa: ASSEFGNYGYT
v_gene: TRBV30; j_gene: TRBJ2-7; len: 10; CDR3aa: AWNRGGYEQY
v_gene: TRBV27; j_gene: TRBJ2-2; len: 13; CDR3aa: ASSLGGPGTGELF
v_gene: TRBV6-5; j_gene: TRBJ2-3; len: 9; CDR3aa: ASSYADTQY
v_gene: TRBV5-1; j_gene: TRBJ2-1; len: 13; CDR3aa: ASSLAGQPSDEQF
v_gene: TRBV28; j_gene: TRBJ2-3; len: 13; CDR3aa: ASSWASGTADTQY
v_gene: TRBV28; j_gene: TRBJ1-2; len: 12; CDR3aa: ATLPGGRDYGYT
v_gene: TRBV27; j_gene: TRBJ1-1; len: 12; CDR3aa: ASKEGRMNTEAF
v_gene: TRBV5-6; j_gene: TRBJ1-2; len: 13; CDR3aa: ASSPRQGSVNGYT
v_gene: TRBV2; j_gene: TRBJ2-1; len: 12; CDR3aa: ASSGGSSYNEQF
v_gene: TRBV6-5; j_gene: TRBJ2-7; len: 12; CDR3aa: ASSGGQLGYEQY
v_gene: TRBV6-4; j_gene: TRBJ2-2; len: 12; CDR3aa: ASSVEGYTGELF
v_gene: TRBV5-4; j_gene: TRBJ2-1; len: 15; CDR3aa: ASSRDSGGHSYNEQF
v_gene: TRBV27; j_gene: TRBJ1-2; len: 10; CDR3aa: ASSYAGGGYT
v_gene: TRBV9; j_gene: TRBJ1-1; len: 12; CDR3aa: ASSRTSKATEAF
v_gene: TRBV10-3; j_gene: TRBJ2-7; len: 13; CDR3aa: AINPDRGLSYEQY
v_gene: TRBV5-1; j_gene: TRBJ2-2; len: 13; CDR3aa: ASSLGASNTGELF
v_gene: TRBV4-2; j_gene: TRBJ1-5; len: 13; CDR3aa: ASSQEAGMNQPQH
v_gene: TRBV6-5; j_gene: TRBJ2-2; len: 14; CDR3aa: ASSYGGLGNTGELF
v_gene: TRBV2; j_gene: TRBJ2-1; len: 12; CDR3aa: ASSERFEASEQF
v_gene: TRBV6-5; j_gene: TRBJ2-1; len: 12; CDR3aa: ASSYQSADNEQF
v_gene: TRBV7-9; j_gene: TRBJ2-5; len: 12; CDR3aa: ASSFGSEQETQY
v_gene: TRBV28; j_gene: TRBJ1-1; len: 13; CDR3aa: ASSLRTRGKTEAF
v_gene: TRBV28; j_gene: TRBJ2-7; len: 14; CDR3aa: ASSLSGGEFNYEQY
v_gene: TRBV4-2; j_gene: TRBJ2-5; len: 11; CDR3aa: ASSQNGMGTQY